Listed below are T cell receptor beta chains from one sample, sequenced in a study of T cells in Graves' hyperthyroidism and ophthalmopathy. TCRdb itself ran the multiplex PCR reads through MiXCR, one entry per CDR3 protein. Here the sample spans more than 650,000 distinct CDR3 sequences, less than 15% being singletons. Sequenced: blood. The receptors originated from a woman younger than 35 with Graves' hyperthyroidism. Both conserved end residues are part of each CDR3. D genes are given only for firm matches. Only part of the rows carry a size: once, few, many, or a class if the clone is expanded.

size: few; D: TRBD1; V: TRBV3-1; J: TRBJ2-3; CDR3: CASSPGVTGPDTQYF; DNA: TGTGCCAGCAGCCCAGGGGTGACAGGGCCAGATACGCAGTATTTT
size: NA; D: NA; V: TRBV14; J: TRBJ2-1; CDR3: CASRSLGRNERFF; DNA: TGTGCCAGCAGATCTTTGGGAAGGAATGAGCGGTTCTTC
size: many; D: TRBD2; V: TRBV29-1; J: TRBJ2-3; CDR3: CSVRGLAASTDTQYF; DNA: TGCAGCGTCCGAGGACTAGCGGCAAGCACAGATACGCAGTATTTT
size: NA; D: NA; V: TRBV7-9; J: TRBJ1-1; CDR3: CASSYLPAGRADEAFF; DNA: TGTGCCAGCAGCTACTTACCAGCAGGGAGGGCGGATGAAGCTTTCTTT
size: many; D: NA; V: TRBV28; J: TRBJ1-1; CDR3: CASSLVGTKLARRRTPNTEAFF; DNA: TGTGCCAGCAGTTTAGTCGGGACAAAGCTAGCTCGGCGGAGAACCCCGAACACTGAAGCTTTCTTT
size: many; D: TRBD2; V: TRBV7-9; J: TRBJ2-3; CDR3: CASSPQRGPDTDTQYF; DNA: TGTGCCAGCAGCCCCCAGCGGGGGCCCGACACAGATACGCAGTATTTT
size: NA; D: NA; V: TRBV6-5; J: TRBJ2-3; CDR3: CASSYFGGTSTDTQYF; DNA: TGTGCCAGCAGCTACTTTGGGGGGACTAGCACAGATACGCAGTATTTT
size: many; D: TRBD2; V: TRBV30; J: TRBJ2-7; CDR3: CAWSVPGGYEQYF; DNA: TGTGCCTGGAGTGTACCGGGGGGCTACGAGCAGTACTTC
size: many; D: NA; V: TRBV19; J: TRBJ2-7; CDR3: CASRSGGSTYEQYF; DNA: TGTGCCAGTAGATCTGGGGGCTCAACCTACGAGCAGTACTTC
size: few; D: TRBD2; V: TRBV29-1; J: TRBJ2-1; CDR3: CSVEGTSGGNEQFF; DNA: TGCAGCGTTGAAGGGACTAGCGGGGGGAATGAGCAGTTCTTC
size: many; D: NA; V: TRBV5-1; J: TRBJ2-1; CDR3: CASSLIRGANEQFF; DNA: TGCGCCAGCAGCTTAATCAGGGGTGCCAATGAGCAGTTCTTC
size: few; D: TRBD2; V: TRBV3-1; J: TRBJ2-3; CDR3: CASSRRTSGRDTQYF; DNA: TGTGCCAGCAGCCGCCGGACTAGCGGGAGGGATACGCAGTATTTT
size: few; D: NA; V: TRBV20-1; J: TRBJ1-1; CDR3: CSAIPAESVGNTEAFF; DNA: TGCAGTGCGATACCCGCAGAGTCTGTGGGGAACACTGAAGCTTTCTTT
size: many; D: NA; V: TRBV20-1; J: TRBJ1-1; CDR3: CSARDLRTDTEAFF; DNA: TGCAGTGCTAGAGACCTCCGTACTGACACTGAAGCTTTCTTT
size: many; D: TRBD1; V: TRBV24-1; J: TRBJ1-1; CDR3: CATRDGTGVHTEAFF; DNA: TGTGCCACCAGAGACGGGACAGGGGTTCACACTGAAGCTTTCTTT
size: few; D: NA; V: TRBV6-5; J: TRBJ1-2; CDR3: CASSWGRGRLGYTF; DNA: TGTGCCAGCAGTTGGGGCAGGGGACGGTTAGGCTACACCTTC
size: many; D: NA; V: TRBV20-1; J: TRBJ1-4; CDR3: CSAVTGTTEKLFF; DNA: TGCAGTGCTGTAACCGGGACAACTGAAAAACTGTTTTTT
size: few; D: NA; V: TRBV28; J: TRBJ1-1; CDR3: CASSLTRRRGTEAFF; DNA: TGTGCCAGCAGTTTAACTCGCAGACGAGGAACTGAAGCTTTCTTT
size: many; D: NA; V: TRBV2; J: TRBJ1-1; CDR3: CASTYRAMNTEAFF; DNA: TGTGCCAGCACCTACAGGGCGATGAACACTGAAGCTTTCTTT
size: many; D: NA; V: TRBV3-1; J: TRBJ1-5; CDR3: CASSQGVPNQPQHF; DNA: TGTGCCAGCAGCCAAGGGGTTCCAAATCAGCCCCAGCATTTT
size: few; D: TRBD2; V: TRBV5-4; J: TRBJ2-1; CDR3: CASSPGLAGGIFYNEQFF; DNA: TGTGCCAGCAGCCCGGGACTAGCGGGAGGGATCTTCTACAATGAGCAGTTCTTC
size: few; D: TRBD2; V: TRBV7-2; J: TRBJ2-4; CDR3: CASSSGTSGRVNIQYF; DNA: TGTGCCAGCAGCTCCGGGACTAGCGGGAGAGTCAACATTCAGTACTTC
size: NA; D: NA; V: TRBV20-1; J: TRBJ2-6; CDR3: CSARALGLSGANVLTF; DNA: TGCAGTGCTAGAGCCCTGGGGCTCTCTGGGGCCAACGTCCTGACTTTC
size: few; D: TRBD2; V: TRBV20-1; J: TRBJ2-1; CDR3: CSASPRGGLGEQFF; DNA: TGCAGTGCTAGCCCTCGGGGGGGCTTGGGTGAGCAGTTCTTC
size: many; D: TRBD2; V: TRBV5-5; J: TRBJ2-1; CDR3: CASSPGLAVNNEQFF; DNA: TGTGCCAGCAGCCCGGGACTAGCGGTTAACAATGAGCAGTTCTTC
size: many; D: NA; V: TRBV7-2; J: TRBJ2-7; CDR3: CASGFPSKVAESYEQYF; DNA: TGTGCCAGCGGTTTCCCCTCGAAGGTGGCCGAGAGTTACGAGCAGTACTTC
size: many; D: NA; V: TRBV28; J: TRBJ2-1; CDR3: CASSLIGSNSNEQFF; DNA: TGTGCCAGCAGTTTAATCGGGAGTAATAGTAATGAGCAGTTCTTC
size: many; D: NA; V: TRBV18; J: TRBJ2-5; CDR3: CASSPTVVETQYF; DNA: TGTGCCAGCTCACCGACAGTGGTGGAGACCCAGTACTTC
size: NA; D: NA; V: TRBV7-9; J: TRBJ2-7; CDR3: CASSLSFGQSYEQYF; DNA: TGTGCCAGCAGCTTATCATTCGGACAATCCTACGAGCAGTACTTC
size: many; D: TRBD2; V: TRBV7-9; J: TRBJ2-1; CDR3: CATDNPAGGPSEQFF; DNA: TGTGCCACCGATAACCCAGCGGGAGGGCCTAGTGAGCAGTTCTTC
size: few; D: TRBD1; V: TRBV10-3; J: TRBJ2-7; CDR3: CAISPTGPGDEQYF; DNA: TGTGCCATCAGTCCGACAGGGCCCGGGGACGAGCAGTACTTC
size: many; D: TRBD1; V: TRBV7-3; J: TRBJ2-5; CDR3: CASSLTPYQTGWETQYF; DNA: TGTGCCAGCAGCTTAACGCCGTATCAGACAGGGTGGGAGACCCAGTACTTC
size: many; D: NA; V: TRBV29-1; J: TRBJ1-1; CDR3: CSASLSTEAFF; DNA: TGCAGCGCTTCGCTCAGTACTGAAGCTTTCTTT
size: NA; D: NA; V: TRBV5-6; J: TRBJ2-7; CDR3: CASSATWGAGSEQYF; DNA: TGTGCCAGCAGCGCCACCTGGGGGGCCGGGTCCGAGCAGTACTTC
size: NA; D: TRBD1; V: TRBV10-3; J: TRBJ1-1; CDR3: CAISVGQGETEAFF; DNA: TGTGCCATCAGTGTTGGACAGGGTGAGACTGAAGCTTTCTTT
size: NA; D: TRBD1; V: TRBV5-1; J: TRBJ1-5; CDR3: CASSWGDRELNQPQHF; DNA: TGCGCCAGCAGCTGGGGGGACAGGGAACTCAATCAGCCCCAGCATTTT
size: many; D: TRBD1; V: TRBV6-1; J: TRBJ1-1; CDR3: CASARAQGDTEAFF; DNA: TGTGCCAGCGCCAGGGCCCAGGGGGACACTGAAGCTTTCTTT
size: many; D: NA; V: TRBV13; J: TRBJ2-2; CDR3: CASYNSYRTGELFF; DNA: TGTGCCAGCTACAATAGTTATAGGACCGGGGAGCTGTTTTTT
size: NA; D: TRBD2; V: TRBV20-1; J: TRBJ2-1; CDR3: CSAHDGRVSYNEQFF; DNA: TGCAGTGCCCACGACGGGAGGGTGTCCTACAATGAGCAGTTCTTC
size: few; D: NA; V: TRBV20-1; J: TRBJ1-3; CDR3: CSARSGVNSGNTIYF; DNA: TGCAGTGCTAGGTCGGGAGTAAACTCTGGAAACACCATATATTTT